This entry is about one T cell receptor beta chain. Its antigen remains undetermined. Base qualities are missing; no much larger clone stands one base away. In the paper's terms, the time point label means: resected brain tissue, or blood drawn just prior to surgery. Surgery cases with the highest brain T cell transcript signatures were selected for TCR beta chain sequencing of brain tissue and, where available, blood. Before surgery, patients had received at least one anti-epileptic drug. TCR-sequenced patients were children with drug-resistant epilepsy due to tuberous sclerosis complex, focal cortical dysplasia, Rasmussen encephalitis or hemimegalencephaly. Blood was drawn right before the epilepsy surgery. The Monarch genomic DNA purification kit was used to extract bulk genomic DNA from unsorted brain tissue and whole blood. The data are from a study of brain T cells in children with intractable seizures (dated by TCRdb to about 2021). A note on the overall study: Resected brain tissue from some 53 pediatric epilepsy surgery cases was first screened for immune gene transcripts using a NanoString immunology panel. Among the approximately twelve selected surgery cases, pre-surgery blood was additionally sequenced for eight, leaving four cases with brain tissue only.

The immunoSEQ assay was used to generate TCR beta chain sequences from genomic DNA. In the original analysis: CDR3 sequences that did not begin with the conserved framework cysteine at position 104 were removed by hand. To get clonality, the normalized Shannon's Diversity Index was subtracted from one, giving values from 0 (maximal diversity) to 1 (oligoclonal). Chi-squared comparison-of-proportions tests were used to check whether the frequency of the same CDR3 differed between samples, for example brain versus blood. Public clonotypes were found by searching immuneACCESS, and the VDJdb browser was used to assess similarity to known antiviral clonotypes. Held by TCRdb, this immuneACCESS table contains in-frame sequences only and omits some clones. Under half of the omission traces to an unresolved V gene where checked; the cause of the rest is unknown. V and J calls and clone size are given by that table; D and trimming were obtained from the DNA. The sample contains roughly 110,000 clones, under 95% of them found a single time. The top ten constitute around 4.1% of the sample.

Findings and caveats that apply to the study as a whole: Viral specificity was inferred only from CDR3 sequence similarity, and patients' HCMV serostatus was unknown. Because pre- and post-surgery blood were sequenced to different depths, clones absent from the pre-surgery sample may reflect undersampling.

Sequenced material: peripheral blood, taken at surgery. The clonotype comes from a boy in the first two years of life with hemimegalencephaly and intractable seizures.

CDR3 protein: CASSLLHYEQYF. The nucleotide sequence is given as TGTGCCAGCAGTTTGCTGCACTACGAGCAGTACTTC. The chain uses TRBV27 and TRBJ2-7; the D gene cannot be named for sure. Its CDR3 holds 12 amino acids, cysteine through phenylalanine. The kept DNA is CDR3 alone, 36 bases in frame from the first base. V is cut by 3 bases and J by 3 bases, and the space between the germline ends is 6 bases. From the germline V gene (reference sequence), CDR1 is MNHEY and CDR2 is SMNVEV.